This T cell receptor beta chain was observed in a study of vaccination and CD4 T cells after COVID-19. Scientists ran DNA taken from cultured CD4+ T cells through the Oncomine TCR Beta short-read assay for sequencing. TCRdb used MiXCR to reprocess the PCR reads, holding one entry per CDR3 protein. This table has 7,000 to 10,000 distinct CDR3 sequences, approximately 54% appearing once. Points on this clonotype: Its specificity is unknown.

Treatment described: approximately nine-day PBMC culture with coronavirus spike peptide pools or control peptides (ViraFEST assay). Every well contained approximately 2.1 million PBMCs, which were grown with about 10 IU/ml IL-2 and approximately 9.9 ug/ml peptide pools. The sample consisted of CD4+ T cells from blood, cultured in vitro. This TCR was recovered from a human donor who had recovered from COVID-19.

The CDR3 region is CSAIRENTIYF. CDR3 nucleotides: TGCAGTGCTATCCGAGAGAACACCATATATTTT. The V and J genes are TRBV20-1 and TRBJ1-3, with D unresolved. V lost 4 bases to trimming and J lost 7 bases, with 8 bases between them. This CDR3 contains 11 residues. CDR1 is DFQATT, CDR2 SNEGSKA, per germline (reference sequence).